The 21 T cell receptor beta chains given below trace back to one sample, sequenced in a study of T cells in Graves' hyperthyroidism and ophthalmopathy. Template material for amplifying TCR beta CDR3 regions consisted of RNA transcripts. HTBI primers were employed in a first-round RT-PCR of the TCR CDR3. TCRdb re-derived calls from the multiplex PCR reads in MiXCR, one entry per CDR3 protein. The table lists under 400,000 distinct CDR3 sequences, 13% of them singletons. Sequencing was carried out using blood. The receptors stem from a woman between 18 and 30 years old with Graves' hyperthyroidism.

This clonotype has at least ten counts. The chain recombines TRBV11-2 with TRBJ2-7; 7 nucleotides line up with TRBD2. In germline, CDR1 is SGHAT, CDR2 FQNNGV. The V gene end was trimmed by 3 bases and the J gene end by 2 bases; junction bases not matched to a gene: 7. The CDR3 runs 15 residues. The CDR3 sequence: CASSLGSGTTYEQYF. CDR3 nucleotides: TGTGCCAGCAGCTTGGGATCCGGGACTACCTACGAGCAGTACTTC.

In this sample, this clonotype turned up many times. This chain connects TRBV6-1 to TRBJ1-2; D not certain. Germline V lookup: CDR1 MNHNS, CDR2 SASEGT. The CDR3 contains 17 residues. Trimming stripped 2 bases from V and 0 bases from J, with 16 bases between. The CDR3 loop is CASSEYPGRRANYGYTF. The CDR3 DNA reads TGTGCCAGCAGTGAATACCCTGGACGGAGAGCTAACTATGGCTACACCTTC.

The sample holds many counts of this clonotype. The rearrangement uses TRBV6-1 and TRBJ2-7; D tentatively reads TRBD1 or TRBD2 (5 bases each). The germline V gene has CDR1 MNHNS and CDR2 SASEGT. The V end lost 5 bases, the J end lost 3 bases, and 17 bases lay between the germline ends. The CDR3 sequence is 15 residues long. The CDR3 coding sequence is TGTGCCAGCAGTCCCCTCGGGACCAGATACTACGAGCAGTACTTC. Encoded protein: CASSPLGTRYYEQYF.

Ten or more counts support this clonotype. This chain connects TRBV2 to TRBJ1-5, with D tentatively TRBD1 (6 bases). Germline loops: CDR1 SNHLY, CDR2 FYNNEI. Trimming stripped 5 bases from V and 2 bases from J, with 19 bases between. The CDR3 is 17 residues long. The CDR3 nucleotides read TGTGCCAGCAGTCGCGGGGGACCAGGGGTTGGCAATCAGCCCCAGCATTTT. It specifies CASSRGGPGVGNQPQHF.

The chain employs TRBV14 and TRBJ1-2; 8 nucleotides match TRBD1. The V segment lost 0 bases and the J segment 7 bases; nucleotides outside the gene matches: 7. The CDR3 has 15 amino acids. Looked up from germline, CDR1 is SGHDN and CDR2 is FVKESK. The CDR3 reads CASSQDLAGGRGYTF. DNA of the CDR3: TGTGCCAGCAGCCAAGATCTGGCAGGGGGCCGTGGCTACACCTTC.

This clonotype was picked up many times. The V and J genes are TRBV6-1 and TRBJ2-5; tentatively, D is TRBD1 or TRBD2 (5 bases each). V lost 4 bases and J lost 1, with 16 bases in between. Germline V gene sequence: CDR1 MNHNS, CDR2 SASEGT. This CDR3 comprises 16 residues. CDR3 in DNA: TGTGCCAGCAGTGCCCCCGGGACCCAAGGCCAAGAGACCCAGTACTTC. Its translation is CASSAPGTQGQETQYF.

To note about this clonotype: A much larger clone differs by one base, so this may be a read error. The chain uses TRBV5-1 and TRBJ2-3; 7 bases are a match to TRBD1. Germline V gene data show CDR1 as SGHRS and CDR2 as YFSETQ. J was trimmed by 3 bases and V by 6 bases; bases with no gene match: 10. The CDR3 is 15 amino acids. CDR3 DNA sequence: TGCGCCAGCAACCCACAGGGGTCTCGTACAGATACGCAGTATTTT. Residues: CASNPQGSRTDTQYF.

This clonotype was observed many times. The chain joins TRBV30 to TRBJ1-2; perhaps TRBD1 as D (5 bases). There are 12 residues in the CDR3. V was shortened by 0 bases and J by 4 bases, with 6 bases between the two germline ends. The germline gives CDR1 GTSNPN, CDR2 SVGIG (reference sequence). The CDR3 DNA follows: TGTGCCTGGAGTGTGGGGGGCTATGGCTACACCTTC. Translated: CAWSVGGYGYTF.

At least ten counts were recorded for this clonotype. The chain combines TRBV7-9 with TRBJ2-3; the match to TRBD2 covers 7 bases. CDR3 length: 13 amino acids. V lost 6 bases and J lost 13; bases outside the gene matches: 13. Germline CDR1 SEHNR, CDR2 FQNEAQ (reference sequence). CDR3 in DNA: TGTGCCAGCAGGAGGACCCTGAGCGGGATAGAGTATTTT. Protein sequence: CASRRTLSGIEYF.

This clonotype was counted at least ten times. The chain couples TRBV5-1 to TRBJ2-7; TRBD1 might be the D (6 bases). V was clipped by 0 bases and J by 3 bases, with 13 bases between them. The CDR3 loop spans 15 amino acids. Germline V gene data show CDR1 as SGHRS and CDR2 as YFSETQ. The chain's CDR3 is CASSLDPTGSYEQYF. In nucleotides, the CDR3 is TGCGCCAGCAGCTTGGACCCGACAGGAAGCTACGAGCAGTACTTC.

In its sample, this clonotype was seen a few times. Here the CDR3 DNA reads TGTGCCAGCACCGGAACGGAGGGCTATGGCTACACCTTC. Translation: CASTGTEGYGYTF. V usage is TRBV6-1 and J usage is TRBJ1-2; D remains ambiguous. In germline, CDR1 is MNHNS, CDR2 SASEGT. The V end lost 7 bases, the J end lost 4 bases, and 13 bases lay between the germline ends. The CDR3 length is 13 residues.

This clonotype was seen many times. The V call is TRBV27, the J call TRBJ1-4; D unresolved. V lost 7 bases, J lost 2 bases, and 5 bases lay in between. CDR1 is MNHEY, CDR2 SMNVEV, per germline (reference sequence). The length of the CDR3 is 12 residues. CDR3 protein: CASTSTNEKLFF. The CDR3 DNA reads TGTGCCAGCACCTCCACTAATGAAAAACTGTTTTTT.

This clonotype appeared a few times. The chain uses TRBV25-1 and TRBJ2-2, with 10 bases identical to TRBD2. V dropped 4 bases and J dropped 1; count of bases not matched to a gene: 3. The length of the CDR3 is 16 residues. CDR1 MGHDK and CDR2 SYGVNS come from the germline V gene. The CDR3: CASSGRTSGNTGELFF. CDR3 nucleotides: TGTGCCAGCAGTGGGAGGACTAGCGGGAACACCGGGGAGCTGTTTTTT.

This clonotype was observed a handful of times. V is TRBV20-1 and J is TRBJ2-3, with TRBD1 identical over 7 bases. Germline trimming cut 2 bases from V and 8 bases from J; bases unmatched to any gene: 10. CDR1 and CDR2 from the germline V gene are DFQATT and SNEGSKA (reference sequence). The CDR3 length is 14 residues. CDR3 DNA sequence: TGCAGTGCTAGACGCCATGCCAGGGGGACTACGCAGTATTTT. Its protein is CSARRHARGTTQYF.

Remarks on this clonotype: The CDR3 does not close with the conserved phenylalanine or tryptophan, likely indicating a read error. This chain connects TRBV10-2 to TRBJ2-1; D is uncertain. The germline V gene has CDR1 WSHSY and CDR2 SAAADI. V was pared by 6 bases and J by 0 bases, with 6 bases between. The CDR3 runs to 13 residues. CDR3 sequence reads: CASRLDSYNEQFL. DNA for the CDR3: TGCGCCAGCAGACTTGACTCCTACAATGAGCAGTTCCTC.

This clonotype has ten or more counts. The chain couples TRBV3-1 to TRBJ2-2, with unresolved D. V gave up 0 bases and J gave up 6 bases, with 5 bases separating them. CDR3 length: 13 amino acids. CDR1 is LGHDT, CDR2 YNNKEL, per germline (reference sequence). The chain's CDR3 is CASSQDGSGELFF. CDR3 DNA sequence: TGTGCCAGCAGCCAAGATGGTTCCGGGGAGCTGTTTTTT. Using reference TRBV3-1 and TRBJ2-2 for the parts outside the CDR3, the full variable domain is DTAVSQTPKYLVTQMGNDKSIKCEQNLGHDTMYWYKQDSKKFLKIMFSYNNKELIINETVPNRFSPKSPDKAHLNLHINSLELGDSAVYFCASSQDGSGELFFGEGSRLTVL.

This clonotype was detected many times. The chain joins TRBV13 to TRBJ1-1; 7 bases map to TRBD1. The length of the CDR3 is 14 residues. V lost 5 bases and J lost 3; bases outside the gene matches: 6. CDR1 PRHDT and CDR2 FYEKMQ come from the germline V gene (reference sequence). CDR3 amino acids: CASSPNQGDTEAFF. In DNA form, the CDR3 reads TGTGCCAGCAGCCCGAACCAGGGGGACACTGAAGCTTTCTTT.

This clonotype was recorded at least ten times. This rearrangement joins TRBV10-3 to TRBJ2-7, with 8 bases aligning to TRBD2. The V gene's germline CDR1 is ENHRY and CDR2 SYGVKD. J lost 7 bases, V lost 2 bases, and 7 bases had no gene match. The CDR3 sequence is 14 residues long. The CDR3 protein is CAISENGAGEEQYF. The CDR3 region has the DNA TGTGCCATCAGTGAGAATGGAGCGGGAGAAGAGCAGTACTTC.

This clonotype appeared many times. The chain recombines TRBV5-1 with TRBJ2-3; TRBD2 aligns across 10 bases. The junction had 7 bases not matched to a gene; V was cut back by 1 base and J by 5 bases. From germline, CDR1 is SGHRS and CDR2 YFSETQ. There are 16 residues in the CDR3. The CDR3 sequence: CASSLNSGGALDTQYF. The DNA of the CDR3 is TGCGCCAGCAGCTTGAACAGCGGGGGGGCCTTAGATACGCAGTATTTT.

The table lists this clonotype with many counts. This chain links TRBV6-6 with TRBJ1-1; D is ambiguous. Germline V gene lookup returns CDR1 MNHNY and CDR2 SVGAGI (reference sequence). Trimming left V 0 bases short and J 4 bases short, with 6 bases between. The CDR3 runs 13 residues. The CDR3, as DNA: TGTGCCAGCAGTTACTCTCTTGGCACTGAAGCTTTCTTT. Its translation is CASSYSLGTEAFF.

This clonotype was seen a handful of times. V and J are TRBV7-9 and TRBJ1-1; 10 positions match TRBD1. Germline CDR1 is SEHNR and CDR2 is FQNEAQ (reference sequence). V trimming: 8 bases; J trimming: 3 bases; junction bases outside the gene matches: 3. CDR3 length: 13 residues. The CDR3 is CASAGQGHTEAFF. The CDR3 coding sequence is TGTGCCAGCGCGGGACAGGGGCACACTGAAGCTTTCTTT.